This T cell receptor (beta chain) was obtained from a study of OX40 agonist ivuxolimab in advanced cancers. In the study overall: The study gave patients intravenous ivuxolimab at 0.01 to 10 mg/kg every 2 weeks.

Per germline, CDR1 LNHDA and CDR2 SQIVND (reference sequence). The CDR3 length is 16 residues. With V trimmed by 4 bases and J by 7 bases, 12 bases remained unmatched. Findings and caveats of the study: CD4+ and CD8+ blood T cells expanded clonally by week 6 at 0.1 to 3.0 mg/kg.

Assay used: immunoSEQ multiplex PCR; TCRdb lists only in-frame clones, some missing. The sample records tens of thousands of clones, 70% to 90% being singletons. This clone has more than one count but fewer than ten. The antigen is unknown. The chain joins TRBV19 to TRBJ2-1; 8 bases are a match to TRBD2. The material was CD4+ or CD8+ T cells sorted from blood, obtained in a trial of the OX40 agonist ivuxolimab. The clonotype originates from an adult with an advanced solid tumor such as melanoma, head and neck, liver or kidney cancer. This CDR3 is CASSTETSATTNEQFF. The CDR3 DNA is TGTGCCAGTAGTACCGAGACTAGCGCGACCACAAATGAGCAGTTCTTC.